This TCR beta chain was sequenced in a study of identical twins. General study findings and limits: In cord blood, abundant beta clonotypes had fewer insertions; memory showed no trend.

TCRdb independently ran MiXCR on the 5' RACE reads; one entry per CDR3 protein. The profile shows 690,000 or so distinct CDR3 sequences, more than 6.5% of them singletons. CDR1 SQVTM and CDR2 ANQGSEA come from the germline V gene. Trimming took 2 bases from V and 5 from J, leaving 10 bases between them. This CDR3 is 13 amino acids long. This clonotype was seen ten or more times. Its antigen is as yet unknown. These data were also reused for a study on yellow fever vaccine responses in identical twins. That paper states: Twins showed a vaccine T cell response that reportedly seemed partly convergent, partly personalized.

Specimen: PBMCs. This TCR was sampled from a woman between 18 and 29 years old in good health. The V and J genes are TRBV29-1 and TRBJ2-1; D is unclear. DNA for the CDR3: TGCAGCGTTGAAAGGTGGTTTAACAATGAGCAGTTCTTC. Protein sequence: CSVERWFNNEQFF.